The TCR beta chain under discussion was sequenced for a study of OX40 agonist ivuxolimab in advanced cancers. About the study: Treatment of patients was with ivuxolimab, an agonistic anti-OX40 (CD134) antibody. A mean age of about 59 years, range roughly 20 to 80, was recorded, and 70% to 85% were male. Study findings and constraints: Averaging showed that CD8+ T cells had more expanded clones than CD4+ did.

Points on this clone: Antigen: not known.

TCRdb keeps only in-frame clones here, not all; method: immunoSEQ multiplex PCR. The profile shows around 69,000 clones, 65% to 90% of them singletons. From germline, CDR1 is KGHSH and CDR2 LQKENI. Trimming removed 3 bases at V and 2 bases at J, with 7 bases between. This CDR3 is built from 14 residues. The source is an adult with an advanced solid tumor such as melanoma, head and neck, liver or kidney cancer. The specimen was CD4+ or CD8+ T cells sorted from blood, collected in a trial of the OX40 agonist ivuxolimab. The V gene is TRBV18, the J gene TRBJ2-2; D is undetermined. CDR3 amino acids: CASSPQLNTGELFF. The CDR3 DNA reads TGTGCCAGCTCACCCCAGCTTAACACCGGGGAGCTGTTTTTT.